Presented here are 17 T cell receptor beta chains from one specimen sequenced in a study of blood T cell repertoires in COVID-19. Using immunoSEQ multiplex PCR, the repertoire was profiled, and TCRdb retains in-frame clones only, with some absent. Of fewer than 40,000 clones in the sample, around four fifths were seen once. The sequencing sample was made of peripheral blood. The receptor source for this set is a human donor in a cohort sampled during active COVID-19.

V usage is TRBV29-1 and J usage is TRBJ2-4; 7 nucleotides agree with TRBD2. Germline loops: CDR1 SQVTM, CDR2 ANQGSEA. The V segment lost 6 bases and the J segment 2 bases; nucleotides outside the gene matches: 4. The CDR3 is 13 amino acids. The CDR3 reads CSVGGTSKNIQYF. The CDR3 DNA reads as TGCAGCGTGGGAGGGACTTCCAAAAACATTCAGTACTTC.

The CDR3 DNA sequence: TGTGCCAGCAGCGCCCTTGGGACAGGAAACACCATATATTTT. It encodes CASSALGTGNTIYF. This rearrangement joins TRBV9 to TRBJ1-3, with a weak D call TRBD1 (6 bases). Germline lookup yields CDR1 SGDLS and CDR2 YYNGEE. V was cut by 3 bases and J by 4 bases, with 11 bases left in between. This CDR3 comprises 14 residues. The entire variable domain, with the rest obtained from reference TRBV9 and TRBJ1-3, is as follows: DSGVTQTPKHLITATGQRVTLRCSPRSGDLSVYWYQQSLDQGLQFLIQYYNGEERAKGNILERFSAQQFPDLHSELNLSSLELGDSALYFCASSALGTGNTIYFGEGSWLTVV.

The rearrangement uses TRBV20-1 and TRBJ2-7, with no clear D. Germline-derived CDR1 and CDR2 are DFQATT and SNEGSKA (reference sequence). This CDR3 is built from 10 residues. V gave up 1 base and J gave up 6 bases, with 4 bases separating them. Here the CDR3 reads CSARGPEQYF. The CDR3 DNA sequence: TGCAGTGCTAGAGGGCCCGAGCAGTACTTC.

Written as DNA, the CDR3 is TGTGCCAGCAGCCTTGAGGCGGGGGACGATGAGCAGTTCTTC. This translates into CASSLEAGDDEQFF. The rearrangement links TRBV11-2 to TRBJ2-1; 7 bases are a match to TRBD2. The germline gives CDR1 SGHAT, CDR2 FQNNGV. The CDR3 loop spans 14 amino acids. Trimming took 5 bases from V and 8 from J; bases not matched to a gene: 9.

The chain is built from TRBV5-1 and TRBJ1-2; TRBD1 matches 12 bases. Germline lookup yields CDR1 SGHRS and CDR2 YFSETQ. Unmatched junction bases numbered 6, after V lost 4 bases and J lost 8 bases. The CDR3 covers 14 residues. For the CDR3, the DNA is TGCGCCAGCAGCACCGGGACAGGGGGCGGGGGCTACACCTTC. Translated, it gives CASSTGTGGGGYTF.

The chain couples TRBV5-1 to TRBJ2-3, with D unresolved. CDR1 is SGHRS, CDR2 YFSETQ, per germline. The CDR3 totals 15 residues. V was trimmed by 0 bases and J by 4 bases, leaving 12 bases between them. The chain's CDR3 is CASSLAGGDSDTQYF. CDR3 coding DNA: TGCGCCAGCAGCTTGGCTGGCGGCGACTCAGATACGCAGTATTTT.

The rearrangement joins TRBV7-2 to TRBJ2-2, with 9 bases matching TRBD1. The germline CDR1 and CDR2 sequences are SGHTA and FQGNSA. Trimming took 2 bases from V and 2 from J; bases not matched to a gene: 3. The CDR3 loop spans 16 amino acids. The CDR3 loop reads CASSLWGQGNTGELFF. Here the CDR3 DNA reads TGTGCCAGCAGCTTATGGGGACAGGGTAACACCGGGGAGCTGTTTTTT.

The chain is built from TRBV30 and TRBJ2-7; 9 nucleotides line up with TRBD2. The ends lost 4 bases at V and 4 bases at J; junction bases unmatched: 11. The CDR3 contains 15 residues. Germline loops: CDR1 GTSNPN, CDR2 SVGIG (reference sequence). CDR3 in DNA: TGTGCCTGGATGGGGGTAGCGGGGGACCGTTACGAGCAGTACTTC. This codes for CAWMGVAGDRYEQYF.

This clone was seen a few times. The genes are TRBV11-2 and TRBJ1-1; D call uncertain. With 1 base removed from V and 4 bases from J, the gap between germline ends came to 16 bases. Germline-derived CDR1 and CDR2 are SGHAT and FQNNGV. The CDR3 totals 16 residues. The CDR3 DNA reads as TGTGCCAGCAGCTTAGGACGGAAAATGGAGGGCACTGAAGCTTTCTTT. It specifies CASSLGRKMEGTEAFF. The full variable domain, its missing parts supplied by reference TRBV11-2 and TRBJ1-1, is EAGVAQSPRYKIIEKRQSVAFWCNPISGHATLYWYQQILGQGPKLLIQFQNNGVVDDSQLPKDRFSAERLKGVDSTLKIQPAKLEDSAVYLCASSLGRKMEGTEAFFGQGTRLTVV.

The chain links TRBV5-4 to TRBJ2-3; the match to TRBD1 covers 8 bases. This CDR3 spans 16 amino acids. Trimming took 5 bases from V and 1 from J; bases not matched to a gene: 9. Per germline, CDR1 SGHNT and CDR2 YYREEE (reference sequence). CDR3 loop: CASSPSGGLGTDTQYF. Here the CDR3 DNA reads TGTGCCAGCAGTCCTTCAGGGGGCTTGGGCACAGATACGCAGTATTTT.

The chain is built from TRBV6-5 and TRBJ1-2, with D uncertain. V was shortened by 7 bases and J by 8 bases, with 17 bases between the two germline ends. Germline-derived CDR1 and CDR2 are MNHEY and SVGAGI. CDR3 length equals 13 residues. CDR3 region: CASTNNPGWGYTF. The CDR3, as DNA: TGTGCCAGCACCAATAACCCCGGGTGGGGCTACACCTTC.

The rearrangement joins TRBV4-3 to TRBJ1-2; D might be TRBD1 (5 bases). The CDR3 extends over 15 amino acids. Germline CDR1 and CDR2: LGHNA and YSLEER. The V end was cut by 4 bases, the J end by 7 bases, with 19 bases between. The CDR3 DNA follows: TGCGCCAGCAGCCCAGGAGTTGGGGGGTTAGGTGGCTACACCTTC. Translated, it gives CASSPGVGGLGGYTF.

CDR3 residues: CASSQGGYNEQFF. In nucleotides, the CDR3 is TGTGCCAGTAGTCAGGGGGGATACAATGAGCAGTTCTTC. The V gene is TRBV19, the J gene TRBJ2-1; the D gene is possibly TRBD1 (7 bases). From germline, CDR1 is LNHDA and CDR2 SQIVND (reference sequence). With 5 bases removed from V and 4 bases from J, the gap between germline ends came to 9 bases. This CDR3 is built from 13 residues.

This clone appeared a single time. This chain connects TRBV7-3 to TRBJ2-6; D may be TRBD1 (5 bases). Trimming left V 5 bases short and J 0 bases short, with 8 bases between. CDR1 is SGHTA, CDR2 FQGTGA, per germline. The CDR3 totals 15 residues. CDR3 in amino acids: CASSPQGSGANVLTF. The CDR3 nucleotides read TGTGCCAGCAGCCCTCAGGGCTCTGGGGCCAACGTCCTGACTTTC.

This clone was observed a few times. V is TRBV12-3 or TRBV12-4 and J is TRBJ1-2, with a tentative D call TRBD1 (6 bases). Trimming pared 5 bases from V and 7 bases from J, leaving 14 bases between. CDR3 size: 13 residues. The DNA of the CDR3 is TGTGCCAGCAGTCCTAACAGGGATCTTGGCTACACCTTC. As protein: CASSPNRDLGYTF.

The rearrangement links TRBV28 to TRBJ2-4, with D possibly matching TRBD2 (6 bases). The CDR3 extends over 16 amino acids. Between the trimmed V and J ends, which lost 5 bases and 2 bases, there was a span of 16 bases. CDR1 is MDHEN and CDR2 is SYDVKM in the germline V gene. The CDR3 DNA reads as TGTGCCAGCAGTCCGGACTATACGTTGACCAAAAACATTCAGTACTTC. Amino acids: CASSPDYTLTKNIQYF.

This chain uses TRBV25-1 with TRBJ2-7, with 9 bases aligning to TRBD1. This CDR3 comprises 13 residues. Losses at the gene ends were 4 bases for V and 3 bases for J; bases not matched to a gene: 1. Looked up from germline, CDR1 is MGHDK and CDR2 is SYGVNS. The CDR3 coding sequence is TGTGCCAGCAGTGCGGGACAGGGCTACGAGCAGTACTTC. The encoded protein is CASSAGQGYEQYF.